Listed below are T cell receptor beta chains from one sample, sequenced in a study of blood T cell repertoires in COVID-19. This table comes from immunoSEQ multiplex PCR, and its TCRdb copy is limited to in-frame clones, with some not included. Among almost 55,000 clones listed, approximately 88% were seen once. The specimen sequenced was peripheral blood. The receptors were sampled from a human donor in a cohort sampled during active COVID-19. CDR3s include the opening cysteine and the closing phenylalanine or tryptophan. Each record gives: V gene, J gene, CDR3 protein.

>TRBV27|TRBJ2-5
CASTQGGGVAGETQYF
>TRBV10-1|TRBJ2-3
CASSLTPSGGATDTQYF
>TRBV28|TRBJ1-1
CASTILSGTVNTEAFF
>TRBV14|TRBJ1-2
CASSARQGAWLYGYTF
>TRBV10-3|TRBJ2-7
CAISENSMGEGQYF
>TRBV29-1|TRBJ2-2
CSGQLRGGASTGELFF
>TRBV19|TRBJ1-1
CASSITRGQTNTEAFF
>TRBV27|TRBJ2-6
CASRPYRGRGPLANVLTF
>TRBV7-9|TRBJ2-5
CASRRQETQYF
>TRBV15|TRBJ2-3
CATSRGASSVTQYF
>TRBV21-1|TRBJ1-6
CASSNIRDRPANCSPLHF
>TRBV3-1/TRBV3-2|TRBJ2-7
CASSHPSGSYEQYF
>TRBV23-1|TRBJ1-5
CASSRTTGMGNQPQHF
>TRBV7-2|TRBJ2-7
CASSLAYPGGEQYF
>TRBV7-9|TRBJ1-5
CASSPIDQPQHF
>TRBV15|TRBJ2-3
CATSRAVPQGTSTDTQYF
>TRBV19|TRBJ1-5
CASSIVVSNQPQHF
>TRBV5-4|TRBJ2-7
CASSLRGRAGYEQYF
>TRBV11-1|TRBJ1-2
CASSSDRGKGYTF
>TRBV7-9|TRBJ1-2
CASSFNRGANYGYTF
>TRBV3-1/TRBV3-2|TRBJ2-7
CASSQDREYEQYF
>TRBV7-2|TRBJ2-7
CASSSRQGGIDEQYF
>TRBV19|TRBJ1-2
CASSPGQGAGGYTF
>TRBV7-7|TRBJ2-5
CASSLGPPGTGVGETQYF
>TRBV9|TRBJ1-1
CASSARSTGNTEAFF
>TRBV7-9|TRBJ2-7
CASSSISYEQYF
>TRBV6-5|TRBJ2-1
CASSYSPAGERNEQFF
>TRBV5-1|TRBJ1-1
CASSISPTNTEAFF
>TRBV5-6|TRBJ1-4
CASSLGVRDEKLFF
>TRBV5-8|TRBJ2-3
CASSLGTEDTDTQYF
>TRBV2|TRBJ1-1
CASSQGAGTEAFF
>TRBV7-6|TRBJ2-2
CASSLGTSAGELFF
>TRBV6-2/TRBV6-3|TRBJ2-5
CASSYGLAGLETQYF
>TRBV7-9|TRBJ2-5
CASSLEGYRGPQETQYF
>TRBV5-6|TRBJ2-1
CASSLPGPYNEQFF
>TRBV18|TRBJ1-3
CASSPTTNRGGGNTIYF
>TRBV19|TRBJ2-3
CASSIDSGTDTQYF
>TRBV11-1|TRBJ2-3
CASSLGQAGTDTQYF
>TRBV18|TRBJ1-5
CASSLAISGQPQHF
>TRBV15|TRBJ2-3
CATSLGTGVGTDTQYF
>TRBV5-1|TRBJ2-1
CASSFESSYNEQFF
>TRBV6-6|TRBJ1-5
CASSNGQGGHQPQHF
>TRBV5-1|TRBJ2-2
CASSLGRGNGELFF
>TRBV27|TRBJ2-7
CASSLTPSGSYEQYF
>TRBV2|TRBJ1-1
CASSESARGNTEAFF
>TRBV19|TRBJ1-5
CASRTWLRNQPQHF
>TRBV7-2|TRBJ1-1
CASSYDTGPTEAFF
>TRBV3-1/TRBV3-2|TRBJ1-1
CASSRQGEAFF
>TRBV5-1|TRBJ2-7
CASSTSTGYEQYF
>TRBV7-9|TRBJ1-1
CASSLQGNTEAFF
>TRBV15|TRBJ1-1
CATSREVGTRTEAFF
>TRBV5-1|TRBJ1-6
CASSLEPGGNSPLHF
>TRBV7-2|TRBJ1-3
CASSLAGQGIGNTIYF
>TRBV5-1|TRBJ1-6
CASSAGQGPNSPLHF
>TRBV4-1|TRBJ2-7
CASTRDRGTYEQYF